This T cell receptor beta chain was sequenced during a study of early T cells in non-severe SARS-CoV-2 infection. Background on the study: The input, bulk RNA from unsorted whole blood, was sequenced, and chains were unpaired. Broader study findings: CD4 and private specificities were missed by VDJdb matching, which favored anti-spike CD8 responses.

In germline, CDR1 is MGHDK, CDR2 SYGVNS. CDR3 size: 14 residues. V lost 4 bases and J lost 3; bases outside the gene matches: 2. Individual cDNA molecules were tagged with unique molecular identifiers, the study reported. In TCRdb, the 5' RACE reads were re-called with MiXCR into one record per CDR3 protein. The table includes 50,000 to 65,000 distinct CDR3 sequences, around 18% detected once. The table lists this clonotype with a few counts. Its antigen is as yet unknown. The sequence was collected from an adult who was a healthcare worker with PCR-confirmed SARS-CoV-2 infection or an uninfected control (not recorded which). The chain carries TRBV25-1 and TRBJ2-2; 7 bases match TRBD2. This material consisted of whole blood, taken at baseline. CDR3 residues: CASSGTSDTGELFF. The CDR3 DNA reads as TGTGCCAGCAGTGGGACTAGTGACACCGGGGAGCTGTTTTTT. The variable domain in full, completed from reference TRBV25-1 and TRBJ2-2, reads EADIYQTPRYLVIGTGKKITLECSQTMGHDKMYWYQQDPGMELHLIHYSYGVNSTEKGDLSSESTVSRIRTEHFPLTLESARPSHTSQYLCASSGTSDTGELFFGEGSRLTVL.